This entry is about one T cell receptor beta chain. The junction and the germline gene differ at one end; a read error may be behind it. According to the study, TCR beta libraries were built with iRepertoire HTBI primers and CDR3-region Arm-PCR. TCRdb reanalysed the multiplex PCR reads using MiXCR and keeps one entry per CDR3 protein. The sample lists 430,000 or so distinct CDR3 sequences, 20% to 25% seen once, with about 13% in the top ten. This sample is part of a study of regulatory T cells in long-lasting Graves disease. Indicated time point: persistent/refractory GD, antithyroid drugs over 5 years with positive TRAb. After RNA was extracted from PBMCs, the TCR library was made from it. The CDR3 totals 13 residues. Germline values: CDR1 MGHDK, CDR2 SYGVNS.

This TCR derives from a female donor with Graves disease. The rearrangement joins TRBV25-1 to TRBJ1-1; D is ambiguous. The specimen comprised peripheral blood mononuclear cells (PBMCs), sampled when the disease was refractory, from a patient treated with antithyroid drugs. CDR3 nucleotides: TGCGGTACTAGCCGGGGAATGAACACTGAAGCTTTCTTT. Protein: CGTSRGMNTEAFF.